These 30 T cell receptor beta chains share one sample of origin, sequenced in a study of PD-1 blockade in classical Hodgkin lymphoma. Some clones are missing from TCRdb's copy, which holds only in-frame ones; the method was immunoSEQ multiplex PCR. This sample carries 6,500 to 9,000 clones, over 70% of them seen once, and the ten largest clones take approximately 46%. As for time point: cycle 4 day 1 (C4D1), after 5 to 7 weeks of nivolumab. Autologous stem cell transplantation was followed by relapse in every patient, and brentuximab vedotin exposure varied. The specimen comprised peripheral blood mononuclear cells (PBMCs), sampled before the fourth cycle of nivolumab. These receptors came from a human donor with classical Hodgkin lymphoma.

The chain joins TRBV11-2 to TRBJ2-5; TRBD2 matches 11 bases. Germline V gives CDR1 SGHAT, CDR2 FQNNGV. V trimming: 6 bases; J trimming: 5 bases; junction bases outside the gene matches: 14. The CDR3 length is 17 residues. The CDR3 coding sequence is TGTGCCAGCAGGACCACTAGCGGGAGTCCCCTTCGGGAGACCCAGTACTTC. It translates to CASRTTSGSPLRETQYF. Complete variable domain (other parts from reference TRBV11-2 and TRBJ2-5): EAGVAQSPRYKIIEKRQSVAFWCNPISGHATLYWYQQILGQGPKLLIQFQNNGVVDDSQLPKDRFSAERLKGVDSTLKIQPAKLEDSAVYLCASRTTSGSPLRETQYFGPGTRLLVL.

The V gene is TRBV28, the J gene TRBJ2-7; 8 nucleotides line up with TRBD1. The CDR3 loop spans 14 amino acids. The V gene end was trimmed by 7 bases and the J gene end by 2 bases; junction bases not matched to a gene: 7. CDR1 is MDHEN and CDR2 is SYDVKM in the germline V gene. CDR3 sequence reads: CASIRTGRAYEQYF. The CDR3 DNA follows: TGTGCCAGCATCAGGACAGGGAGAGCCTACGAGCAGTACTTC. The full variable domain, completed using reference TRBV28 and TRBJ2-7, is DVKVTQSSRYLVKRTGEKVFLECVQDMDHENMFWYRQDPGLGLRLIYFSYDVKMKEKGDIPEGYSVSREKKERFSLILESASTNQTSMYLCASIRTGRAYEQYFGPGTRLTVT.

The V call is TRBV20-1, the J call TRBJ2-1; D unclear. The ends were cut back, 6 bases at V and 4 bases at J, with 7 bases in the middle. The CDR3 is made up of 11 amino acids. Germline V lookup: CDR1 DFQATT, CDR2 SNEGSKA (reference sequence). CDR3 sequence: CSASRYNEQFF. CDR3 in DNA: TGCAGTGCAAGTCGGTACAATGAGCAGTTCTTC.

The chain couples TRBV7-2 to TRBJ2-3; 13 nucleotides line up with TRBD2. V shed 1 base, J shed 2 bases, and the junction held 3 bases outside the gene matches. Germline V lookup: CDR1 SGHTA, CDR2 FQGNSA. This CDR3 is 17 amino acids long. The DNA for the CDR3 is TGTGCCAGCAGCTTAGGAGGGACTAGCGGGATCACAGATACGCAGTATTTT. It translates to CASSLGGTSGITDTQYF. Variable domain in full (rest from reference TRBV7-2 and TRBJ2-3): GAGVSQSPSNKVTEKGKDVELRCDPISGHTALYWYRQSLGQGLEFLIYFQGNSAPDKSGLPSDRFSAERTGGSVSTLTIQRTQQEDSAVYLCASSLGGTSGITDTQYFGPGTRLTVL.

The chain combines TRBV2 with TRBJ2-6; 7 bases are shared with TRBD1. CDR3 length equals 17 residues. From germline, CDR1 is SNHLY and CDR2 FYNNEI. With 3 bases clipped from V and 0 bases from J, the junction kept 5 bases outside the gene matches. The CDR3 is CASSDDRAFSGANVLTF. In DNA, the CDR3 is TGTGCCAGCAGTGACGACAGGGCATTCTCTGGGGCCAACGTCCTGACTTTC.

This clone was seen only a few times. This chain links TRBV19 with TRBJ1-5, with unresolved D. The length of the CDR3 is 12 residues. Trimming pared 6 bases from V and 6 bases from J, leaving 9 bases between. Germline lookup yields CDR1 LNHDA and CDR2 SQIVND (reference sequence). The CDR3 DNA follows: TGTGCCAGTAGACTGGACCGTCAGCCCCAGCATTTT. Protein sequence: CASRLDRQPQHF.

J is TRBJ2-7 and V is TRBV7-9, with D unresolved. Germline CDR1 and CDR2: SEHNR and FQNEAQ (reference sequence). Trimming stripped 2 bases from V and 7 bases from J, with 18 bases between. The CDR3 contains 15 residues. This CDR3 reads CASSLRADTYAEQYF. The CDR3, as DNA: TGTGCCAGCAGCTTAAGGGCAGATACCTACGCAGAGCAGTACTTC.

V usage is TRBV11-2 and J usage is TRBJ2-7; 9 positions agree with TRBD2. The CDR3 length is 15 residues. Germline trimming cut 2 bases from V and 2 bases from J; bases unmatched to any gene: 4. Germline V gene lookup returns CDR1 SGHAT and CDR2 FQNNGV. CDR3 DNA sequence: TGTGCCAGCAGCTTAAGTAGCGGGAGAACCTACGAGCAGTACTTC. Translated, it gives CASSLSSGRTYEQYF.

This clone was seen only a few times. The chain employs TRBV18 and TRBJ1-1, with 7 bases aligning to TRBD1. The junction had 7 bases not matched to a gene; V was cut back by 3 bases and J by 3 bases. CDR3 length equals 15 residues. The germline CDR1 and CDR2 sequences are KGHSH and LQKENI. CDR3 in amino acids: CASSPTRDRDTEAFF. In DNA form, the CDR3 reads TGTGCCAGCTCACCGACACGGGACAGAGACACTGAAGCTTTCTTT.

CDR3 DNA sequence: TGTGCCACCAGCATTCCGGGACTGAGCACTGAAGCTTTCTTT. Its protein product is CATSIPGLSTEAFF. The genes are TRBV15 and TRBJ1-1; maybe TRBD1 (5 bases). Germline loops: CDR1 LNHNV, CDR2 YYDKDF (reference sequence). The CDR3 runs to 14 residues. V gave up 4 bases and J gave up 4 bases, with 13 bases separating them. The full variable domain, completed using reference TRBV15 and TRBJ1-1, is DAMVIQNPRYQVTQFGKPVTLSCSQTLNHNVMYWYQQKSSQAPKLLFHYYDKDFNNEADTPDNFQSRRPNTSFCFLDIRSPGLGDTAMYLCATSIPGLSTEAFFGQGTRLTVV.

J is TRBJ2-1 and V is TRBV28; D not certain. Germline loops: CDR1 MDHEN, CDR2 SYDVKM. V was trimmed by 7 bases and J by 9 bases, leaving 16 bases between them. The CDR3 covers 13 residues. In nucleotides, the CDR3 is TGTGCCAGCACCCCAAAGGGTTTCGGTGAGCAGTTCTTC. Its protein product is CASTPKGFGEQFF. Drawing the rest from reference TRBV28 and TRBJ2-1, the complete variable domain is DVKVTQSSRYLVKRTGEKVFLECVQDMDHENMFWYRQDPGLGLRLIYFSYDVKMKEKGDIPEGYSVSREKKERFSLILESASTNQTSMYLCASTPKGFGEQFFGPGTRLTVL.

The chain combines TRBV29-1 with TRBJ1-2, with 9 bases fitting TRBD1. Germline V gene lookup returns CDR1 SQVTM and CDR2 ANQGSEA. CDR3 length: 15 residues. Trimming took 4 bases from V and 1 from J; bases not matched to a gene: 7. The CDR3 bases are TGCAGCGTTGTTCGTAACAGGGGGCTTAACTATGGCTACACCTTC. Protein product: CSVVRNRGLNYGYTF. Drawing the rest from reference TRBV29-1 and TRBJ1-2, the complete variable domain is SAVISQKPSRDICQRGTSLTIQCQVDSQVTMMFWYRQQPGQSLTLIATANQGSEATYESGFVIDKFPISRPNLTFSTLTVSNMSPEDSSIYLCSVVRNRGLNYGYTFGSGTRLTVV.

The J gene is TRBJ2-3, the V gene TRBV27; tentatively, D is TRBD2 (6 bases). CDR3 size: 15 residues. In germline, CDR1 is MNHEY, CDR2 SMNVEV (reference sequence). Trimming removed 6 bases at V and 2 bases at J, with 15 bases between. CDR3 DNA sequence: TGTGCCAGCAGCTGGATAGCGGAGACCACAGATACGCAGTATTTT. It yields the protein CASSWIAETTDTQYF.

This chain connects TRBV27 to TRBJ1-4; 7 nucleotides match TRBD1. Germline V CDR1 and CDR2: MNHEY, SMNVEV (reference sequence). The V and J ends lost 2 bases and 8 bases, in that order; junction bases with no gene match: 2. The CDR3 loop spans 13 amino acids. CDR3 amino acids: CASSLQGQEKLFF. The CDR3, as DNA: TGTGCCAGCAGTTTACAGGGACAGGAAAAACTGTTTTTT.

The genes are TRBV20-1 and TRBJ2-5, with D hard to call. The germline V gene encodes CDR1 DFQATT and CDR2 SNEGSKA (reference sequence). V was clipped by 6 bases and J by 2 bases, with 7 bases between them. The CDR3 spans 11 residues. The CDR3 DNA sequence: TGCAGTGCAAAGGATCAAGAGACCCAGTACTTC. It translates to CSAKDQETQYF.

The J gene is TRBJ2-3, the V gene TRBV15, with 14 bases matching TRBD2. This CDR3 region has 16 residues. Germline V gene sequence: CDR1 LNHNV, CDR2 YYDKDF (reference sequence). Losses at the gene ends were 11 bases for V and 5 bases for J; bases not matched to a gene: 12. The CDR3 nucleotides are TGTGCCGCCGCCAAGGGACTAGCGGGAGATCAAGATACGCAGTATTTT. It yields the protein CAAAKGLAGDQDTQYF.

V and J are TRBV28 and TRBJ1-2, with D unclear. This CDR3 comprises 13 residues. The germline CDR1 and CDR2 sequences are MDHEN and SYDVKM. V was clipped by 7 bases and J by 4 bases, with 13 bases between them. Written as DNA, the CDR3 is TGTGCCAGCACGCCTATTAAGTTCTATGGCTACACCTTC. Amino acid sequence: CASTPIKFYGYTF.

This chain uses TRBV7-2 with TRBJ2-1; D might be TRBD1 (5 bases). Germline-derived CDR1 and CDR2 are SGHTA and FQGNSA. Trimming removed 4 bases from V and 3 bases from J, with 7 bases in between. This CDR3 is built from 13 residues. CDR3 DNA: TGTGCCAGCAGCTCAGACAGCTACAATGAGCAGTTCTTC. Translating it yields CASSSDSYNEQFF.

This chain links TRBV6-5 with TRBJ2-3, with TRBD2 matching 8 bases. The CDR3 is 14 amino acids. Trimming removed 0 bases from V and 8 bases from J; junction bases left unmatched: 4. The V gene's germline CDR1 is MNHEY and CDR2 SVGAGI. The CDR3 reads CASSYSREGRTQYF. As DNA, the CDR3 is TGTGCCAGCAGTTACTCCCGGGAGGGCCGTACGCAGTATTTT.

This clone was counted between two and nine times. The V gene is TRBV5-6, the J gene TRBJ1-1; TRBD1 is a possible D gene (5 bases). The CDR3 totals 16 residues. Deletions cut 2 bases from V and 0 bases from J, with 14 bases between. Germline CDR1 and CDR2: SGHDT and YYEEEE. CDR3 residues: CASSLQYGGLNTEAFF. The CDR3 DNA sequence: TGTGCCAGCAGCTTACAGTATGGGGGTCTGAACACTGAAGCTTTCTTT.

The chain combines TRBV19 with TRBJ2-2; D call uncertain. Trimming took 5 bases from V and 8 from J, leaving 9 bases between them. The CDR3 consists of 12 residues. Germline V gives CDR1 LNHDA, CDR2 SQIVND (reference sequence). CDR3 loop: CASSPPRGELFF. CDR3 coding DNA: TGTGCCAGTAGTCCCCCCCGAGGGGAGCTGTTTTTT.

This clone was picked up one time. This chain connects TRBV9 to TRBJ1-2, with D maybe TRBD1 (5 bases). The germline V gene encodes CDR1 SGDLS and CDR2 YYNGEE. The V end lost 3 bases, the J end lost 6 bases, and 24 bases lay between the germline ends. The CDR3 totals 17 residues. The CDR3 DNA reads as TGTGCCAGCAGCGCCACCCTCCTAGGACAAGAAGCCGATGGCTACACCTTC. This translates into CASSATLLGQEADGYTF.

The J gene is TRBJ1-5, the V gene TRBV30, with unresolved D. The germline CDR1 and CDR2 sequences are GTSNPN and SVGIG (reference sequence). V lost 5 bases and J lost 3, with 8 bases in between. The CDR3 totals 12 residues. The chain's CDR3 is CAWGRYNQPQHF. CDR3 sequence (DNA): TGTGCCTGGGGACGGTACAATCAGCCCCAGCATTTT.

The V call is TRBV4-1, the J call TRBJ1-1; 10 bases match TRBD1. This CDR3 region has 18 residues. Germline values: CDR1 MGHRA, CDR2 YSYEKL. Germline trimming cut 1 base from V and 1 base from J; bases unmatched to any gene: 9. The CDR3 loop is CASSQAVRQGAGNTEAFF. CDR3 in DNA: TGCGCCAGCAGCCAAGCCGTTAGACAGGGGGCCGGGAACACTGAAGCTTTCTTT.

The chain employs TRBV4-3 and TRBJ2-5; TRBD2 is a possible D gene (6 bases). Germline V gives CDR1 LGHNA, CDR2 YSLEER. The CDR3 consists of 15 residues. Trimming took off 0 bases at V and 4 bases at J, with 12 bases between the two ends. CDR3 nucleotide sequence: TGCGCCAGCAGCCAAGATCTGGGAGGTCTAGAGACCCAGTACTTC. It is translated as CASSQDLGGLETQYF.

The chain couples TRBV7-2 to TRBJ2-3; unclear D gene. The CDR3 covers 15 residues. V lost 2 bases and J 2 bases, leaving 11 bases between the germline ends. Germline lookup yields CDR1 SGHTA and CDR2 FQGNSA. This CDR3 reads CASSLRAPNTDTQYF. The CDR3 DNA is TGTGCCAGCAGCTTACGTGCCCCAAACACAGATACGCAGTATTTT.

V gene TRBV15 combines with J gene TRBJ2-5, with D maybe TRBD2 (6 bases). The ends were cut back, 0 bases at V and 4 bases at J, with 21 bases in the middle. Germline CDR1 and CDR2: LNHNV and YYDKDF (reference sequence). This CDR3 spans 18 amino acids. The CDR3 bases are TGTGCCACCAGCAGAGAACCCCGGGACTCTGGATGGGGAGAGACCCAGTACTTC. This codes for CATSREPRDSGWGETQYF.

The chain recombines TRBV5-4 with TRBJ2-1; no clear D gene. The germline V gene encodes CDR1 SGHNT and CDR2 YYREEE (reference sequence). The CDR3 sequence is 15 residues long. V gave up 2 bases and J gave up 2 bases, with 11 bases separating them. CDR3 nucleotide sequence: TGTGCCAGCAGCTTTGATCGGGCTCCCTACAATGAGCAGTTCTTC. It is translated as CASSFDRAPYNEQFF.

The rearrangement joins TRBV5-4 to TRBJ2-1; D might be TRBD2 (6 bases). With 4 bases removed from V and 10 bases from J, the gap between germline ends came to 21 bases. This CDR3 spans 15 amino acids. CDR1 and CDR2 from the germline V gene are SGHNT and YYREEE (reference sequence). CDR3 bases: TGTGCCAGCAGCGTTGAGGGAGGTTCAATAAGAGAGCAGTTCTTC. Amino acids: CASSVEGGSIREQFF.

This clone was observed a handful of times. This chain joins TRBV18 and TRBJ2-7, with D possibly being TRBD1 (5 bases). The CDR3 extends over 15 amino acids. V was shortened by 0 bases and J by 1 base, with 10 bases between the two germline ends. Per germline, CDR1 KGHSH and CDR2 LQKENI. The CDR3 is CASSPPGQGSYEQYF. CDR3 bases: TGTGCCAGCTCACCACCGGGGCAGGGATCCTACGAGCAGTACTTC.